This is a list of T cell receptor beta chains from one sample in a study of T cells after posttransplantation cyclophosphamide. The protocol was immunoSEQ multiplex PCR, while the TCRdb copy is restricted to in-frame clones and leaves out a portion. The sample shows approximately 40,000 clones, none of them appearing just once. Sequencing used PBMCs. These receptor sequences come from a man aged 35 to 55 in good health, CMV-negative, and a related stem cell transplant donor. Each CDR3 is given with its conserved first and last residue. D genes are given only for firm matches. The size of a clone is reported for some rows only, either as once, few or many, or as a class for expanded clones.

-,many,TRBV11-2,TRBJ2-3,TGTGCCAGCACCGACTTGGCCACAGATACGCAGTATTTT,CASTDLATDTQYF
-,few,TRBV29-1,TRBJ2-5,TGCAGCGTTGTACAGGCAGGGGCCCAGTACTTC,CSVVQAGAQYF
TRBD1,many,TRBV30,TRBJ1-1,TGTGCCTGGAGTCCGCCGGGACAGAGGAACACTGAAGCTTTCTTT,CAWSPPGQRNTEAFF
-,many,TRBV5-1,TRBJ2-3,TGCGCCAGCAGCTTGGGAAACAGGTTAACGAGCACAGATACGCAGTATTTT,CASSLGNRLTSTDTQYF
TRBD1,many,TRBV19,TRBJ2-7,TGTGCCAGTAGCCCGGACAGGGGATCCACCTACGAGCAGTACTTC,CASSPDRGSTYEQYF
-,many,TRBV19,TRBJ2-7,TGTGCCAGTAGGGGGACAAAAGACGAGCAGTACTTC,CASRGTKDEQYF
TRBD1,many,TRBV10-2,TRBJ2-6,TGCGCCAGCAGTGATACAGGGGTCGGTGGGGCCAACGTCCTGACTTTC,CASSDTGVGGANVLTF
TRBD2,many,TRBV2,TRBJ2-1,TGTGCCAGCAGACTAGCGTCCCCTGGGAATGAGCAGTTCTTC,CASRLASPGNEQFF
-,many,TRBV30,TRBJ1-1,TGTGCCTGGACCGGACAGACAATACTTATGAACACTGAAGCTTTCTTT,CAWTGQTILMNTEAFF
-,-,TRBV4-2,TRBJ2-5,TGTGCCAGCAGCCAAGACTGGCGGGAAGAGACCCAGTACTTC,CASSQDWREETQYF
-,many,TRBV4-1,TRBJ1-2,TGCGCCAGCAGCCAAGAGCGGGGGAGTGGCTACACCTTC,CASSQERGSGYTF
TRBD1,few,TRBV29-1,TRBJ1-2,TGCAGCGTTGTTACGACAGGGCTTAGTAGCTACACCTTC,CSVVTTGLSSYTF
TRBD2,many,TRBV7-8,TRBJ2-1,TGTGCCAGCAGCTCGGGGGGACGCTCCTACAATGAGCAGTTCTTC,CASSSGGRSYNEQFF